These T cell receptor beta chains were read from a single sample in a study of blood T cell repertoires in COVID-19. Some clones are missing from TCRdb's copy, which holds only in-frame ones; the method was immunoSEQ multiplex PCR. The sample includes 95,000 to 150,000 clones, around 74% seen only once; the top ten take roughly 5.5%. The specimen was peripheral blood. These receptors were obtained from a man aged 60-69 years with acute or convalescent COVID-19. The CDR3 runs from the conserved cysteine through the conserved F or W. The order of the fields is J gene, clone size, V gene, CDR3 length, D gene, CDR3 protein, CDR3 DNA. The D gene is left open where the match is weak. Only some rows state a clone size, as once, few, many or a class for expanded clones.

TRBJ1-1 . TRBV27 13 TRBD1 CASIGGGRTEAFF TGTGCCAGCATTGGAGGGGGCCGCACTGAAGCTTTCTTT
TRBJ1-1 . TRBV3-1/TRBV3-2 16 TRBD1 CASSRNTGTGYTEAFF TGTGCCAGCAGCCGAAATACCGGGACAGGGTATACTGAAGCTTTCTTT
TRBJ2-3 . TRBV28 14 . CASSLFRSTDTQYF TGTGCCAGCAGTCTCTTCCGGAGCACAGATACGCAGTATTTT
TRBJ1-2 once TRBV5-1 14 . CASSLYATNYGYTF TGCGCCAGCAGCCTCTATGCCACTAACTATGGCTACACCTTC
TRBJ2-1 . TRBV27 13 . CASESGWNNEQFF TGTGCCAGCGAGAGCGGGTGGAACAATGAGCAGTTCTTC
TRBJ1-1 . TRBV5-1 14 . CASSLSLGRTEAFF TGCGCCAGCAGCTTGTCCCTGGGGAGGACTGAAGCTTTCTTT
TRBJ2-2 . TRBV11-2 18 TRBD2 CASRRAGTSGRRTGELFF TGTGCCAGCAGGCGAGCTGGGACTAGCGGGAGACGCACCGGGGAGCTGTTTTTT
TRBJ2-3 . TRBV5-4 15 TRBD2 CASSSSSGLLGTQYF TGTGCCAGCAGCTCTTCTAGCGGGCTCCTGGGTACGCAGTATTTT
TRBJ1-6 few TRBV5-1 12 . CASQDKNSPLHF TGCGCCAGCCAGGACAAGAATTCACCCCTCCACTTT
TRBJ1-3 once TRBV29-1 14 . CSVTSGVTGNTIYF TGCAGCGTTACTTCAGGGGTGACTGGAAACACCATATATTTT
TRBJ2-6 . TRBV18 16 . CASSPRGGTGANVLTF TGTGCCAGCTCACCACGCGGAGGGACTGGGGCCAACGTCCTGACTTTC
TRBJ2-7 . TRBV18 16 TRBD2 CASSPRAGGLSYEQYF TGTGCCAGCTCACCACGTGCGGGGGGCTTATCCTACGAGCAGTACTTC
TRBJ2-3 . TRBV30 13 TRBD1 CAWRLQAGGSQYF TGTGCCTGGAGGCTCCAAGCAGGGGGCTCGCAGTATTTT
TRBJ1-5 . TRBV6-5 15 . CASRGSDSSNQPQHF TGTGCCAGCAGGGGGTCAGACAGCTCGAATCAGCCCCAGCATTTT
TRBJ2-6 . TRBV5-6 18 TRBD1 CASSQGTGTLSGANVLTF TGTGCCAGCAGCCAAGGGACAGGCACCTTATCTGGGGCCAACGTCCTGACTTTC